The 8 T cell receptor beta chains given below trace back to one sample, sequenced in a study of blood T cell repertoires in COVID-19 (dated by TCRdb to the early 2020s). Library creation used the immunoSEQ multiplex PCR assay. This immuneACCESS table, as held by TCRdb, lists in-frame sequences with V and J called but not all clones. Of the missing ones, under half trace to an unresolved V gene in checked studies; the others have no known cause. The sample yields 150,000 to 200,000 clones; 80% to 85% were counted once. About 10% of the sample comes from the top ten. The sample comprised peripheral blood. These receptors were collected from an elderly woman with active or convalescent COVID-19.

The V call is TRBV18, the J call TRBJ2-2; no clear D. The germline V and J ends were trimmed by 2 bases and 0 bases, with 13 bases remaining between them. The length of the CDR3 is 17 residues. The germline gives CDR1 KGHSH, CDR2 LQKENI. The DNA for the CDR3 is TGTGCCAGCTCACCAGGCAGGCTTACGTCGAACACCGGGGAGCTGTTTTTT. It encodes CASSPGRLTSNTGELFF. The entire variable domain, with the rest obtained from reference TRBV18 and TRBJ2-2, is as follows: NAGVMQNPRHLVRRRGQEARLRCSPMKGHSHVYWYRQLPEEGLKFMVYLQKENIIDESGMPKERFSAEFPKEGPSILRIQQVVRGDSAAYFCASSPGRLTSNTGELFFGEGSRLTVL.

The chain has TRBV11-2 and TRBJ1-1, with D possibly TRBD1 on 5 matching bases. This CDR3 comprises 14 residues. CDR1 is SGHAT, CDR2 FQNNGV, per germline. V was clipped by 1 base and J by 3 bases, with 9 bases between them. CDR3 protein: CASSLVGGDTEAFF. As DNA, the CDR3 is TGTGCCAGCAGCTTAGTCGGGGGGGACACTGAAGCTTTCTTT.

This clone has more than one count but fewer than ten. CDR3 in DNA: TGCGCCAGCAGCCAAGATCCCAGGGGATCCGGGGGCTACACCTTC. It encodes CASSQDPRGSGGYTF. The chain joins TRBV4-3 to TRBJ1-2, with D possibly TRBD1 on 6 matching bases. Germline V gives CDR1 LGHNA, CDR2 YSLEER. V was shortened by 0 bases and J by 8 bases, with 16 bases between the two germline ends. The CDR3 has 15 amino acids.

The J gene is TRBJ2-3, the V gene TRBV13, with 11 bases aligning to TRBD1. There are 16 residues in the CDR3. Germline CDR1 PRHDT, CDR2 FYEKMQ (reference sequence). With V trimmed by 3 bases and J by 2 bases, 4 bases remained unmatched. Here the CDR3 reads CASSFGTGGSTDTQYF. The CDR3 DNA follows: TGTGCCAGCAGCTTTGGGACAGGGGGTTCCACAGATACGCAGTATTTT.

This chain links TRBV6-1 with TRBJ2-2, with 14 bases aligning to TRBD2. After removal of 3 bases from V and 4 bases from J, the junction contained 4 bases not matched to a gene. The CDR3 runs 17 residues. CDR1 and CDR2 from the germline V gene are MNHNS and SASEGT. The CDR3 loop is CASSEWTSGGSTGELFF. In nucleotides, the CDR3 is TGTGCCAGCAGTGAGTGGACTAGCGGGGGGAGCACCGGGGAGCTGTTTTTT.

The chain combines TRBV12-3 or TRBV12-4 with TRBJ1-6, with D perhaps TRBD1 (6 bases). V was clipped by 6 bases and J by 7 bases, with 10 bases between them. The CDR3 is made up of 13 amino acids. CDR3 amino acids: CASRGDINSPLHF. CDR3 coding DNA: TGTGCCAGCAGGGGGGACATCAATTCACCCCTCCACTTT.

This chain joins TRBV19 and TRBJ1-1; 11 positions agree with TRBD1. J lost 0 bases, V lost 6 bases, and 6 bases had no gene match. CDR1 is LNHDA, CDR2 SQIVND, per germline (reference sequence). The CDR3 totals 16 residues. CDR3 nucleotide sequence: TGTGCCAGTAGGCCCGGGGACAGGGGGGTGAACACTGAAGCTTTCTTT. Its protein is CASRPGDRGVNTEAFF.

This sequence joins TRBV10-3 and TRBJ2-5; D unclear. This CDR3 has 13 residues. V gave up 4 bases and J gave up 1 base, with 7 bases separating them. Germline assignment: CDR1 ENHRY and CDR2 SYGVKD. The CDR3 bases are TGTGCCATCAGTGGGGCACCCCAAGAGACCCAGTACTTC. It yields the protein CAISGAPQETQYF.